This TCR beta chain was retrieved from a study of blood T cell repertoires in COVID-19. Overall study: Samples came from the United States, Italy and Spain, spanning acute and convalescent COVID-19. The cDNA or gDNA used as material had been derived from T cells, B-cell-depleted T cells, or PBMCs.

Notes on this clone: Possible read error: a much larger clone is one base away.

This CDR3 contains 17 residues. Trimming at V came to 3 bases and at J to 6 bases, leaving 11 bases not matched to a gene. From germline, CDR1 is ENHRY and CDR2 SYGVKD. Under the authors' procedure: Amplified reference gene primers provided the basis for estimating nucleated cell counts. The table came from immunoSEQ multiplex PCR; TCRdb's copy has only in-frame clones and leaves some out. The DNA gave D and trimming, while V, J and clone size come from that table. The sample has roughly 140,000 clones, around four fifths seen once. Sequencing input: peripheral blood. This clonotype was obtained from a man aged 65-85 years with acute or convalescent COVID-19. V gene TRBV10-3 combines with J gene TRBJ2-2; 9 nucleotides agree with TRBD2. The CDR3 nucleotides read TGTGCCATCAGTGATACTCGCGGGGGGGTCCAGGCCGGGGAGCTGTTTTTT. The encoded protein is CAISDTRGGVQAGELFF.